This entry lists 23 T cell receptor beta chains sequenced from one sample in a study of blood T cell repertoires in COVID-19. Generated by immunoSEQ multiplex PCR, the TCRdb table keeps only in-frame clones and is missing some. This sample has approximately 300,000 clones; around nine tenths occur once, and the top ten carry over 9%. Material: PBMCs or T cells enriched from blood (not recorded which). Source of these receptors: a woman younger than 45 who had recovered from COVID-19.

Here the CDR3 DNA reads TGTGCCAGCAGCGCTGCAGGGGGGTGGACAGATACGCAGTATTTT. Translation: CASSAAGGWTDTQYF. This chain uses TRBV9 with TRBJ2-3; a possible D gene is TRBD1 (7 bases). V was shortened by 3 bases and J by 3 bases, with 14 bases between the two germline ends. This CDR3 is 15 amino acids long. Germline-derived CDR1 and CDR2 are SGDLS and YYNGEE.

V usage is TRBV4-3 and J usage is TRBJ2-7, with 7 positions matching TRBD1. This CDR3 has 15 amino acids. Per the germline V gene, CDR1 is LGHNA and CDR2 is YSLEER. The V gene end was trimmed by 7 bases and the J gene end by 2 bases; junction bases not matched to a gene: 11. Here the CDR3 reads CASKRQPTGPYEQYF. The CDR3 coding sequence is TGCGCCAGCAAACGCCAACCGACAGGGCCCTACGAGCAGTACTTC.

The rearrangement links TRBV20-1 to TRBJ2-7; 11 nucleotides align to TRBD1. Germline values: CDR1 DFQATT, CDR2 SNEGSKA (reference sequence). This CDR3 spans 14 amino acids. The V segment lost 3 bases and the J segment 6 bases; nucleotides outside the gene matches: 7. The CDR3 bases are TGCAGTGCTAGTACGGACAGGGGGCTTAGCGAGCAGTACTTC. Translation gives CSASTDRGLSEQYF.

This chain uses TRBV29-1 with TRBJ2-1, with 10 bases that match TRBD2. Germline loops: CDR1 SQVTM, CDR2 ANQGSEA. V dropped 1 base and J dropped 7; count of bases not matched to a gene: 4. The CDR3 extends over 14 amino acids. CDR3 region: CSVEVAGGGNEQFF. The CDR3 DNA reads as TGCAGCGTTGAAGTAGCGGGAGGCGGGAATGAGCAGTTCTTC.

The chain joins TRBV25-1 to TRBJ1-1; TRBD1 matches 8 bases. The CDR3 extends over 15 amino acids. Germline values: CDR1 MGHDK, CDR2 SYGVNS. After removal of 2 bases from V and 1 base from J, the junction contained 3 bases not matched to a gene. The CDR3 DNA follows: TGTGCCAGCAGTGAACCCGGGACAGGGAACACTGAAGCTTTCTTT. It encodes CASSEPGTGNTEAFF.

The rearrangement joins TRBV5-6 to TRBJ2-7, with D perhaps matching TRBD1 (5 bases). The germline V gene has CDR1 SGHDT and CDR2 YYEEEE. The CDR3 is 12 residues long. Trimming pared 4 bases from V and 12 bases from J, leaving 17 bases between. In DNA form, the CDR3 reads TGTGCCAGCAGCACGGACGCCCAACAGGCGTACTTC. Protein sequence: CASSTDAQQAYF.

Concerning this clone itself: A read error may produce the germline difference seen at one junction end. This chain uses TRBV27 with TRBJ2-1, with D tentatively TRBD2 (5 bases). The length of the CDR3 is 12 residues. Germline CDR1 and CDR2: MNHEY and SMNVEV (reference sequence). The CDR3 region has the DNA TGCCCCCGGGGTAGCTCCTACAATGAGCAGTTCTTC. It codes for CPRGSSYNEQFF.

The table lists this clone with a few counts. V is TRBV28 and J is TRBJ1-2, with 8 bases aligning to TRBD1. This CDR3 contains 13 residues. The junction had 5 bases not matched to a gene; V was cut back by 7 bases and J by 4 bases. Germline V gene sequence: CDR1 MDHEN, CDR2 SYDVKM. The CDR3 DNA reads TGTGCCAGCACCAGGGGACAGGCCTATGGCTACACCTTC. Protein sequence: CASTRGQAYGYTF.

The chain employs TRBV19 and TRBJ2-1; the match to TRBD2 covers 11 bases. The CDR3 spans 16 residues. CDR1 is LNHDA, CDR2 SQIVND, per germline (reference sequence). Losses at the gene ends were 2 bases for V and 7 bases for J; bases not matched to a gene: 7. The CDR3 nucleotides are TGTGCCAGTAGTATATCACTAGCGGGAGTAGGGAATGAGCAGTTCTTC. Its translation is CASSISLAGVGNEQFF.

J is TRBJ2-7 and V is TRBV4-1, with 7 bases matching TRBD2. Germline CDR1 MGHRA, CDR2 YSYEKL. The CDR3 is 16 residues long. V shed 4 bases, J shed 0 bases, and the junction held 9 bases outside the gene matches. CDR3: CASSPGGRRSSYEQYF. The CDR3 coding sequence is TGCGCCAGCAGCCCGGGGGGTCGCAGAAGCTCCTACGAGCAGTACTTC.

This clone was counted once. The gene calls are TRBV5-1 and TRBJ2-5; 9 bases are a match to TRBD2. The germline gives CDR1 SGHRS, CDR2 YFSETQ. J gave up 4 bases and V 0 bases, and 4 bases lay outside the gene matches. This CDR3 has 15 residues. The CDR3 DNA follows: TGCGCCAGCAGCTTGGAGGTAGCGGGAGCAGAGACCCAGTACTTC. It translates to CASSLEVAGAETQYF.

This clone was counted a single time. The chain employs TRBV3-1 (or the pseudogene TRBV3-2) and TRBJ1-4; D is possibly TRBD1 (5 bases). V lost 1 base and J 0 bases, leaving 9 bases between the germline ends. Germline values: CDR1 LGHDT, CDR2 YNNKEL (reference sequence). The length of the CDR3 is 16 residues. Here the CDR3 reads CASSQGTSTTNEKLFF. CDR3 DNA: TGTGCCAGCAGCCAAGGGACATCCACAACTAATGAAAAACTGTTTTTT.

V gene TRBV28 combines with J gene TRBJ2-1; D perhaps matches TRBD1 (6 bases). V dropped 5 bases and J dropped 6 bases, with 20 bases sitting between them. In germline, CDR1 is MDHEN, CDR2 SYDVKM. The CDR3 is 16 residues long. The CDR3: CASSPYDRIAGNEQFF. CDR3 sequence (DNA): TGTGCCAGCAGTCCCTACGACAGGATAGCCGGCAATGAGCAGTTCTTC.

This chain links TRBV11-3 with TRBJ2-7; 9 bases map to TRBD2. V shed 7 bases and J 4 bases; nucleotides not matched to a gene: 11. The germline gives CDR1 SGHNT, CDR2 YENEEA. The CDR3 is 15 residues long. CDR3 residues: CASITPGLAQYEQYF. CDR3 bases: TGTGCCAGCATCACACCAGGACTAGCGCAATACGAGCAGTACTTC.

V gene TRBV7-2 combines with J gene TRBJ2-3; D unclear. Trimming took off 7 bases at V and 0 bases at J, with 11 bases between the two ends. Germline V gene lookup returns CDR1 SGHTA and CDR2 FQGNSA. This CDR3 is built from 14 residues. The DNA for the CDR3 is TGTGCCAGCACTGGCGGCCCTAGCACAGATACGCAGTATTTT. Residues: CASTGGPSTDTQYF.

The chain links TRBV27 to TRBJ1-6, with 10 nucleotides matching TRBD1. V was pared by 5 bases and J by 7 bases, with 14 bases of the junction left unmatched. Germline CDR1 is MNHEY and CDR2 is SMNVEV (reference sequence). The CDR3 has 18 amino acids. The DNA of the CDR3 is TGTGCCAGCAGTGTGAAGGGACAGGGGAGGCTCCGGAATTCACCCCTCCACTTT. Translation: CASSVKGQGRLRNSPLHF.

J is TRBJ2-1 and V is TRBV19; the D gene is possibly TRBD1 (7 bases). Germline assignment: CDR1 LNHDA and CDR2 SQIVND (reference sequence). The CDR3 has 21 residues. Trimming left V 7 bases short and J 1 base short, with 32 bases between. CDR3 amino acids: CASMSLREVSRDRTSYNEQFF. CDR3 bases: TGTGCCAGTATGAGCTTGAGGGAGGTATCGAGGGACAGAACTTCCTACAATGAGCAGTTCTTC.

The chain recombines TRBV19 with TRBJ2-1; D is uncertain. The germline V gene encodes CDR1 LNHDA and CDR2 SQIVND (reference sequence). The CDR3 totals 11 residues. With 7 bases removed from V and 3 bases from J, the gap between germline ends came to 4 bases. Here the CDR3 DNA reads TGTGCCAGTACCTTCTACAATGAGCAGTTCTTC. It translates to CASTFYNEQFF. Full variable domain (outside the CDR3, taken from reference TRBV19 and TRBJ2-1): DGGITQSPKYLFRKEGQNVTLSCEQNLNHDAMYWYRQDPGQGLRLIYYSQIVNDFQKGDIAEGYSVSREKKESFPLTVTSAQKNPTAFYLCASTFYNEQFFGPGTRLTVL.

The CDR3 DNA follows: TGTGCCAGCAATGAGATCGCTCAGCCCCAGCATTTT. Protein sequence: CASNEIAQPQHF. The J gene is TRBJ1-5, the V gene TRBV28; D unclear. V lost 7 bases to trimming and J lost 6 bases, with 10 bases between them. CDR1 is MDHEN, CDR2 SYDVKM, per germline. The CDR3 sequence is 12 residues long.

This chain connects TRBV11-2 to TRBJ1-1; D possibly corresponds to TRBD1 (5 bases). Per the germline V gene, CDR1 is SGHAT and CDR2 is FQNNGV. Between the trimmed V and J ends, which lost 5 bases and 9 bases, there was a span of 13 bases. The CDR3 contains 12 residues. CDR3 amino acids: CASSPRQTQAFF. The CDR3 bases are TGTGCCAGCAGCCCACGACAGACCCAAGCTTTCTTT.

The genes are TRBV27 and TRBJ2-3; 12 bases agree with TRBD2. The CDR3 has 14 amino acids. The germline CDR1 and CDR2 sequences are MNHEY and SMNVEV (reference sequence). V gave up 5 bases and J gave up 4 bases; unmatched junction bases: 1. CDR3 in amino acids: CASSRLAGADTQYF. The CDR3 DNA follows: TGTGCCAGCAGTCGACTAGCGGGAGCAGATACGCAGTATTTT.

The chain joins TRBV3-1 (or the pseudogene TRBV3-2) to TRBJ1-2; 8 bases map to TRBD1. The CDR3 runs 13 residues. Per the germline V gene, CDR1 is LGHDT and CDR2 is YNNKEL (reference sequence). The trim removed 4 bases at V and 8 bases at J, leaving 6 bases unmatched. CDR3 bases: TGTGCCAGCAGCCGTGGACAGGGAGGAGGCTACACCTTC. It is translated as CASSRGQGGGYTF.

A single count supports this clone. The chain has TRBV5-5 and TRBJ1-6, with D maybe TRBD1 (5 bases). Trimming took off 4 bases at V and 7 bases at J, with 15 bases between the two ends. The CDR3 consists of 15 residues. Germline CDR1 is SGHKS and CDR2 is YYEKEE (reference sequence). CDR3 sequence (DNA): TGTGCCAGCAGCCTGGGGACGGGGGGGAATTCACCCCTCCACTTT. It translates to CASSLGTGGNSPLHF.